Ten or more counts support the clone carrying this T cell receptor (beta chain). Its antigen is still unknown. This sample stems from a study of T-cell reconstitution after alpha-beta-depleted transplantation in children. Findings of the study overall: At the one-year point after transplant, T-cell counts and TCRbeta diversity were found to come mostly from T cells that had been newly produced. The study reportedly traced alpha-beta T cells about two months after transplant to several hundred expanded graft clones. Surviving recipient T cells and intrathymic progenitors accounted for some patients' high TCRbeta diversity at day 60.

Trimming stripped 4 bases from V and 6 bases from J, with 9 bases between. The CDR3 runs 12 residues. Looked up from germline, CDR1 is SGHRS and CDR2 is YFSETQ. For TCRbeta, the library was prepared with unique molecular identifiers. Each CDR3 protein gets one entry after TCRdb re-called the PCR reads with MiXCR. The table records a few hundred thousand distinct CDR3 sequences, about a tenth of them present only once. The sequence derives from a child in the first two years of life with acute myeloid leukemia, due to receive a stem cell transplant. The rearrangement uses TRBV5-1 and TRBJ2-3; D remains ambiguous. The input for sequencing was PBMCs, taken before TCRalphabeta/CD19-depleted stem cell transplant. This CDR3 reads CASSPSWDTQYF. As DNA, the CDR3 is TGCGCCAGCAGCCCCTCGTGGGATACGCAGTATTTT. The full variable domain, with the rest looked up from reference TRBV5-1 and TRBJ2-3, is KAGVTQTPRYLIKTRGQQVTLSCSPISGHRSVSWYQQTPGQGLQFLFEYFSETQRNKGNFPGRFSGRQFSNSRSEMNVSTLELGDSALYLCASSPSWDTQYFGPGTRLTVL.